This is a list of T cell receptor beta chains from one sample in a study of post-analysis software for immune sequencing data. TCRdb recomputed calls from the PCR reads with MiXCR, one row per CDR3 protein. The data show over 150,000 distinct CDR3 sequences, approximately 28% seen once. The sequencing input was blood. These receptors came from a girl under 18 with multiple sclerosis. The CDR3 runs from the conserved cysteine through the conserved F or W. A D gene is named only where the DNA matches it firmly. The listing skips clone size in some rows; elsewhere it reads once, few, many or a size class.

size,D,V,J,CDR3,DNA
.,.,TRBV9,TRBJ2-2,CASSVEVPGELFF,TGTGCCAGCAGCGTAGAGGTTCCCGGGGAGCTGTTTTTT
.,.,TRBV5-1,TRBJ2-1,CASSLAIGGNEQFF,TGCGCCAGCAGCTTGGCCATAGGGGGGAATGAGCAGTTCTTC
few,TRBD2,TRBV11-2,TRBJ2-5,CASSLTGGPLETQYF,TGTGCCAGCAGCCTTACGGGAGGGCCTTTGGAGACCCAGTACTTC
many,.,TRBV20-1,TRBJ2-7,CSAREWVASYEQYF,TGCAGTGCTAGAGAGTGGGTAGCATCCTACGAGCAGTACTTC
once,.,TRBV19,TRBJ1-2,CATWVEGVMGFGYTF,TGTGCCACCTGGGTGGAGGGCGTAATGGGATTCGGCTACACCTTC
.,TRBD2,TRBV28,TRBJ2-1,CAGSTKRLAGYSYNEQFF,TGTGCCGGCAGTACCAAGAGACTAGCGGGATACTCCTACAATGAGCAGTTCTTC
few,TRBD2,TRBV28,TRBJ2-1,CASSLWLRGGVYNEQFF,TGTGCCAGCAGTTTATGGTTACGGGGGGGGGTCTACAATGAGCAGTTCTTC
few,.,TRBV6-1,TRBJ1-1,CASSRGDAAFF,TGTGCCAGCAGTAGGGGGGATGCGGCTTTCTTT
many,.,TRBV7-9,TRBJ1-4,CASTDGYGSTNEKLFF,TGTGCCAGCACGGACGGCTATGGATCAACTAATGAAAAACTGTTTTTT
.,.,TRBV28,TRBJ2-3,CASSYRDVGTDTQYF,TGTGCCAGCAGCTACAGGGACGTTGGCACAGATACGCAGTATTTT
.,TRBD1,TRBV18,TRBJ1-1,CASSREGTGILNTEAFF,TGTGCCAGCTCGCGCGAGGGGACAGGGATCCTCAACACTGAAGCTTTCTTT
few,TRBD1,TRBV7-9,TRBJ1-4,CASSIGTVATNEKLFF,TGTGCCAGCAGCATTGGGACAGTAGCAACTAATGAAAAACTGTTTTTT
few,.,TRBV5-1,TRBJ2-5,CASSFGEPQETQYF,TGCGCCAGCAGCTTCGGGGAGCCCCAAGAGACCCAGTACTTC
few,TRBD2,TRBV5-1,TRBJ2-1,CASNLAGGYNEQFF,TGCGCCAGCAACCTAGCGGGAGGGTACAATGAGCAGTTCTTC